This is a list of T cell receptor beta chains from one sample in a study of T cells in localized non-small cell lung cancer. Assay: immunoSEQ multiplex PCR; the TCRdb copy retains only in-frame clones and omits some. Of 50,000 to 55,000 clones listed, 70% to 90% are singletons. This specimen consisted of PBMCs, obtained before any cancer treatment. The receptors here all came from a female donor with stage II lung adenocarcinoma. Each CDR3 is given with its conserved first and last residue. A D gene is named only where the DNA matches it firmly. Rows give clone size only sometimes, using once, few, many, or a class for an expanded clone.

clone_size j_call d_call v_call cdr3_nt cdr3_aa
NA TRBJ1-2 NA TRBV9 TGTGCCAGCAGCGCCCGTTCTAAACCTAACTATGGCTACACCTTC CASSARSKPNYGYTF
NA TRBJ1-1 TRBD1 TRBV10-3 TGTGCCACCGGGACAGGGAACACTGAAGCTTTCTTT CATGTGNTEAFF
NA TRBJ1-2 NA TRBV5-4 TGTGCCAGCAGCCGTGCCTTCACGGGAAACTATGGCTACACCTTC CASSRAFTGNYGYTF
NA TRBJ2-2 NA TRBV7-7 TGTGCCAGCAGCTTAGGAGCGGCTTCGAACACCGGGGAGCTGTTTTTT CASSLGAASNTGELFF
few TRBJ1-6 TRBD1 TRBV2 TGTGCCAGCAGGACCCATACAGGGGATTCACCCCTCCACTTT CASRTHTGDSPLHF
NA TRBJ2-7 TRBD1 TRBV6-1 TGTGCCAGCAGTGGTCCGACAGGGGGCAAGACCTACGAGCAGTACTTC CASSGPTGGKTYEQYF
NA TRBJ1-1 TRBD1 TRBV6-5 TGTGCCAGCAGTGAAGGGACAGCTGACTATGAAGCTTTCTTT CASSEGTADYEAFF
NA TRBJ2-5 NA TRBV5-8 TGTGCCAGCAGCTTGGATATAATTAGCAGGGTTGAGACCCAGTACTTC CASSLDIISRVETQYF
NA TRBJ2-5 TRBD2 TRBV19 TGTGCCAGTAGTATAGCGGAGCGGGGGGGCTTGGAGACCCAGTACTTC CASSIAERGGLETQYF
NA TRBJ1-3 TRBD1 TRBV7-2 TGTGCCAGCAGCCTCTTGGACAGGGGAAACACCATATATTTT CASSLLDRGNTIYF
few TRBJ1-2 TRBD1 TRBV7-2 TGTGCCAGCAGCTTGACAGGGGGAGGCTATGGCTACACCTTC CASSLTGGGYGYTF
NA TRBJ1-1 NA TRBV29-1 TGCAGCCCCTGGGACCTCGGCGACACTGAAGCTTTCTTT CSPWDLGDTEAFF
NA TRBJ2-5 TRBD1 TRBV4-1 TGCGCCAGCAGCCAAGGGACAGGGGAGCTGGAGACCCAGTACTTC CASSQGTGELETQYF
NA TRBJ1-6 NA TRBV6-5 TGTGCCAGCAGTGGCGGGCAGTCTGGAGTCCCCCTCCACTTT CASSGGQSGVPLHF
NA TRBJ2-7 TRBD1 TRBV18 TGTGCCAGCTCACCAGGAATGGGGGACAGGGGGCTGTACGAGCAGTACTTC CASSPGMGDRGLYEQYF
NA TRBJ1-1 NA TRBV5-1 TGCGCCAGCAGCGCTGGACAGTTTCCAAACACTGAAGCTTTCTTT CASSAGQFPNTEAFF
NA TRBJ2-5 TRBD2 TRBV27 TGTGCCAGCAGTGGTCGACGGGGGGGCCTGGAGACCCAGTACTTC CASSGRRGGLETQYF
NA TRBJ2-3 NA TRBV19 TGTGCCAGTAGTACTCGACTAGTGGGGAACACAGATACGCAGTATTTT CASSTRLVGNTDTQYF
NA TRBJ2-1 TRBD2 TRBV7-8 TGTGCCAGCAGCTTAGCCACACTAGCGGGGGATGCGGAGCAGTTCTTC CASSLATLAGDAEQFF
NA TRBJ2-1 NA TRBV7-8 TGTGCCAGCAGCACCGGGACACTGAGCTACAATGAGCAGTTCTTC CASSTGTLSYNEQFF
once TRBJ1-4 NA TRBV5-1 TGCGCCAGCAGCTTGGGAACCCTCCGGGGACTTAATGAAAAACTGTTTTTT CASSLGTLRGLNEKLFF
NA TRBJ2-1 NA TRBV4-2 TGTGCCAGCAGCCAAGTGGGGTGGGCCGAGAATGAGCAGTTCTTC CASSQVGWAENEQFF